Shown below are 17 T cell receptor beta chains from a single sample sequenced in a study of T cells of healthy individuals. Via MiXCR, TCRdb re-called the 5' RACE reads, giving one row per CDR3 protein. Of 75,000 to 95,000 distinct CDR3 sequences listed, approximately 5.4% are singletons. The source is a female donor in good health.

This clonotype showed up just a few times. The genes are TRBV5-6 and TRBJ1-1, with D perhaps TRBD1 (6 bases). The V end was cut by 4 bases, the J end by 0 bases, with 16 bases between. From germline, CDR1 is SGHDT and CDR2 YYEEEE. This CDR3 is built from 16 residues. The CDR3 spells CASSHGGRGMNTEAFF. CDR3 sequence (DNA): TGTGCCAGCAGCCATGGGGGGAGGGGGATGAACACTGAAGCTTTCTTT.

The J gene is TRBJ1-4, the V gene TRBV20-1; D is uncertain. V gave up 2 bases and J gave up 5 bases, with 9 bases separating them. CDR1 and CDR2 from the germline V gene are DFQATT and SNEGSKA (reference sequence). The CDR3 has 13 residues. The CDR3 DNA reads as TGCAGTGCTAGACGCAGGCTCAATGAAAAACTGTTTTTT. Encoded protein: CSARRRLNEKLFF.

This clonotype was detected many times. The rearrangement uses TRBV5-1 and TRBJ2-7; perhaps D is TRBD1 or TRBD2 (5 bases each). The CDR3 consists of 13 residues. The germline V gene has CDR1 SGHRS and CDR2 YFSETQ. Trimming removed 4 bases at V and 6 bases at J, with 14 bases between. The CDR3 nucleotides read TGCGCCAGCAGCGCCGGGACCTACGGCGAGCAGTACTTC. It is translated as CASSAGTYGEQYF.

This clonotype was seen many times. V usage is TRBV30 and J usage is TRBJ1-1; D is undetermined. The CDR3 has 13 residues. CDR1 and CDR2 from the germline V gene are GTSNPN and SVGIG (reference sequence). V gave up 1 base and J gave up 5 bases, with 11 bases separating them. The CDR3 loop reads CAWSALGGTEAFF. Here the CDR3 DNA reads TGTGCCTGGAGTGCCCTTGGAGGAACTGAAGCTTTCTTT.

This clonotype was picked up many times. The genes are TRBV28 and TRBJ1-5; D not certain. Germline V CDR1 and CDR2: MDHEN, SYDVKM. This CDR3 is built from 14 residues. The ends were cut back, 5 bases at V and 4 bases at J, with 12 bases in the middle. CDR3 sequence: CASSGWTGNQPQHF. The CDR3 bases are TGTGCCAGCAGTGGCTGGACGGGGAATCAGCCCCAGCATTTT.

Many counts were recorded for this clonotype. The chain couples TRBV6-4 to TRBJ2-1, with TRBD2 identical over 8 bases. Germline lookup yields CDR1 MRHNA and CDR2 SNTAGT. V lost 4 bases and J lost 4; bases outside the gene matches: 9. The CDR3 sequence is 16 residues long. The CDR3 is CASSARSSGQYNEQFF. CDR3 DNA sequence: TGTGCCAGCAGTGCCCGATCTAGCGGGCAGTACAATGAGCAGTTCTTC.

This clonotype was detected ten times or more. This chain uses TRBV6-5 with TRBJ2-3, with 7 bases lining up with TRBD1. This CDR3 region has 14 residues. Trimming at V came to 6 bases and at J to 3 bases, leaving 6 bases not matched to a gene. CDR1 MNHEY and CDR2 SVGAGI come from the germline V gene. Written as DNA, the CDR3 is TGTGCCAGCAGAATAAGGGGGCGAACAGATACGCAGTATTTT. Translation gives CASRIRGRTDTQYF.

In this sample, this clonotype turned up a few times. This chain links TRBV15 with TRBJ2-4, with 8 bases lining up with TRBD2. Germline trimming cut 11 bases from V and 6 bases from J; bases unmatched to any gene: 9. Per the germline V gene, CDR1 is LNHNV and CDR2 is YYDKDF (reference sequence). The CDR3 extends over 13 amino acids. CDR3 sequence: CASAPSGGNIQYF. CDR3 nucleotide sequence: TGTGCCTCAGCCCCAAGCGGGGGAAACATTCAGTACTTC.

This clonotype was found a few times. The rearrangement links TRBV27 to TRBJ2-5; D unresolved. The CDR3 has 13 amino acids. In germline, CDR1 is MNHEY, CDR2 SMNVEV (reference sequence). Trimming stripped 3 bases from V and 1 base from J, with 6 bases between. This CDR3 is CASSFRAQETQYF. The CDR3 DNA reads TGTGCCAGCAGTTTTAGGGCCCAAGAGACCCAGTACTTC.

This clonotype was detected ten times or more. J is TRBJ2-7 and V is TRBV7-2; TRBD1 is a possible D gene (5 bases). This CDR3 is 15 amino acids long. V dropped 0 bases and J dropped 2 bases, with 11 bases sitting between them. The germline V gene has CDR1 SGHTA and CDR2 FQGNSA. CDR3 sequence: CASSLAQGLAYEQYF. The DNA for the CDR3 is TGTGCCAGCAGCTTAGCGCAGGGCCTAGCCTACGAGCAGTACTTC.

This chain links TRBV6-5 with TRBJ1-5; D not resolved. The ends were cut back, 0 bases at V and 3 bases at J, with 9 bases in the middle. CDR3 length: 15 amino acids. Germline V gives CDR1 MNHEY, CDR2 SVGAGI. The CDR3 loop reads CASSYSSGNNQPQHF. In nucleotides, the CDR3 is TGTGCCAGCAGTTACTCGTCAGGAAACAATCAGCCCCAGCATTTT.

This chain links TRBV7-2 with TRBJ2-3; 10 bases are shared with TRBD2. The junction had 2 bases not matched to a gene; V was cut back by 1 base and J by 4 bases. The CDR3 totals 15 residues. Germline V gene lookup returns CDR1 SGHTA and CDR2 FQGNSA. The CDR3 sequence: CASSLGLAGADTQYF. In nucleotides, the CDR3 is TGTGCCAGCAGCTTAGGCCTAGCGGGGGCAGATACGCAGTATTTT.

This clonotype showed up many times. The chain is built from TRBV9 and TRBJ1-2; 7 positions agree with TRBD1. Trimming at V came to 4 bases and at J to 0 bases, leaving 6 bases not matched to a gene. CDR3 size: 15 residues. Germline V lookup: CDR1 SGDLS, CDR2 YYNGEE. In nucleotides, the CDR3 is TGTGCCAGCAGCACCCGACAGGGATCTAACTATGGCTACACCTTC. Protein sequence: CASSTRQGSNYGYTF. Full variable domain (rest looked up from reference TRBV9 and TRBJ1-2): DSGVTQTPKHLITATGQRVTLRCSPRSGDLSVYWYQQSLDQGLQFLIQYYNGEERAKGNILERFSAQQFPDLHSELNLSSLELGDSALYFCASSTRQGSNYGYTFGSGTRLTVV.

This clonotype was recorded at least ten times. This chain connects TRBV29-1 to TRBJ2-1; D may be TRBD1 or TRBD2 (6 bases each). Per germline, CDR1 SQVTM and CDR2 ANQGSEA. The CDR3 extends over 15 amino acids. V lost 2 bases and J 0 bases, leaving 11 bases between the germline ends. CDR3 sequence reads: CSVERRGSSYNEQFF. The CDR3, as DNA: TGCAGCGTTGAAAGGAGGGGGAGCTCCTACAATGAGCAGTTCTTC.

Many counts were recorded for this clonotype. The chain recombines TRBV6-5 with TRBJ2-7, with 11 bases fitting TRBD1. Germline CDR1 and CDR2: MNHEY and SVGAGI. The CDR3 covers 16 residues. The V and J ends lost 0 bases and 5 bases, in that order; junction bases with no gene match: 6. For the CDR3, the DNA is TGTGCCAGCAGTTACTCAGCCGGACAGGGGGCCCACGAGCAGTACTTC. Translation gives CASSYSAGQGAHEQYF.

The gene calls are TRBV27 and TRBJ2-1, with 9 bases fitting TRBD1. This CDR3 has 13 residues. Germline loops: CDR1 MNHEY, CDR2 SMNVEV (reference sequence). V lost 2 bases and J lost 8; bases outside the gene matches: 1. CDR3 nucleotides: TGTGCCAGCAGTTTAGGACAGGGGCATGAGCAGTTCTTC. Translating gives CASSLGQGHEQFF.

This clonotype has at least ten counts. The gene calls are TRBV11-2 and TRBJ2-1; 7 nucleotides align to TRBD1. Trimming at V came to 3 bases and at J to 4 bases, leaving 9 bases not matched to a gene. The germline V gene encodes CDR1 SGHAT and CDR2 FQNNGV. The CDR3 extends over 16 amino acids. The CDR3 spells CASSFLMRGLYNEQFF. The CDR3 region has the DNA TGTGCCAGCAGCTTCCTAATGAGGGGGCTTTACAATGAGCAGTTCTTC. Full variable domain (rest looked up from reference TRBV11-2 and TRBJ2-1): EAGVAQSPRYKIIEKRQSVAFWCNPISGHATLYWYQQILGQGPKLLIQFQNNGVVDDSQLPKDRFSAERLKGVDSTLKIQPAKLEDSAVYLCASSFLMRGLYNEQFFGPGTRLTVL.